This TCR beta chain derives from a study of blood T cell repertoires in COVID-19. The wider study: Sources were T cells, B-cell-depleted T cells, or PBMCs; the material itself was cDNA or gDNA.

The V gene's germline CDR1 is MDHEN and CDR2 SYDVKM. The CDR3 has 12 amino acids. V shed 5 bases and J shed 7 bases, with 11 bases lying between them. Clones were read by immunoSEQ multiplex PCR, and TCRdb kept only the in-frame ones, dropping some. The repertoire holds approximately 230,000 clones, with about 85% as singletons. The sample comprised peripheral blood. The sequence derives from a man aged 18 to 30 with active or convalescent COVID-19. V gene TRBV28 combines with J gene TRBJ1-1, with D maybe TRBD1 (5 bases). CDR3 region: CASSPGHSEAFF. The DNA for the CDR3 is TGTGCCAGCAGTCCCGGACACAGTGAAGCTTTCTTT.